The T cell receptor (beta chain) described here comes from a study of identical twins. Study-wide findings and caveats: Rather than following the same donors, the conclusions depended on cross-sectional statistical analysis.

Germline V gives CDR1 MNHNY, CDR2 SVGAGI (reference sequence). V lost 5 bases and J 6 bases, leaving 10 bases between the germline ends. The CDR3 extends over 12 amino acids. A universal primer site came from template switching; cDNA carried unique molecular identifiers. TCRdb re-called the 5' RACE reads through MiXCR, storing one row per CDR3 protein. The sample yields roughly 490,000 distinct CDR3 sequences, roughly 13% seen once. Every one of the donors was a healthy Caucasian. This clonotype was observed a few times. What it recognizes is unknown. These same records also appear under a second study, on yellow fever vaccine responses in identical twins.

Sequenced: CD4+ T cells sorted from blood. J is TRBJ1-2 and V is TRBV6-6; no definite D call. This receptor was obtained from a woman in her late teens or twenties in good health. CDR3 protein: CASSHYADGYTF. The CDR3 DNA follows: TGTGCCAGCAGTCATTATGCCGATGGCTACACCTTC.